This TCR beta chain appears in the sequencing data of a study of T cell responses to AZD1222 COVID-19 vaccine. General study points: The donor group comprised mostly white British people and more females; the analysis possibly underestimated clonal diversity.

Trimming pared 2 bases from V and 4 bases from J, leaving 14 bases between. The CDR3 has 16 amino acids. CDR1 is SGHNT, CDR2 YENEEA, per germline. As regards this clone: Its antigen is undetermined.

Profiled with immunoSEQ multiplex PCR; TCRdb holds only in-frame clones, not every one. The table records approximately 89,000 clones, just over 90% of them present only once. Recipients boosted at about 4 weeks or about 12 weeks are pooled. This TCR was recovered from an adult who received the AZD1222 COVID-19 vaccine. Sequenced material: peripheral blood, taken 28 days after the second AZD1222 dose. The chain is built from TRBV11-3 and TRBJ2-2; perhaps TRBD2 as D (7 bases). The CDR3 nucleotides are TGTGCCAGCAGCTTAATGAGGGGGGGCAGCACCGGGGAGCTGTTTTTT. Translating it yields CASSLMRGGSTGELFF.